This is a list of T cell receptor beta chains from one sample in a study of OX40 agonist ivuxolimab in advanced cancers. Sequencing used immunoSEQ multiplex PCR; TCRdb keeps in-frame clones, though not all of them. The repertoire holds about 69,000 clones, roughly nine tenths seen once, with 6.5% in the top ten. Here the sequenced sample was CD4+ or CD8+ T cells sorted from blood, taken in a trial of the OX40 agonist ivuxolimab. Every receptor here comes from an adult with an advanced solid tumor such as melanoma, head and neck, liver or kidney cancer. Both conserved end residues are part of each CDR3. Fields, in order: D gene, J gene, clone size, V gene, CDR3 DNA, CDR3 protein. D genes are given only for firm matches. A row's size may be missing; if present it is once, few, many or a size class.

NA TRBJ2-1 few TRBV27 TGTGCCAGCGGCTACAGCCCCGGCAATGAGCAGTTCTTC CASGYSPGNEQFF
NA TRBJ2-3 NA TRBV7-3 TGTGCCAGCAGCTTTCCCCAGGGGGATACGCAGTATTTT CASSFPQGDTQYF
NA TRBJ1-2 NA TRBV6-5 TGTGCCAGCAGTTACCGGGGACTGCCCCCCACCTTC CASSYRGLPPTF
TRBD1 TRBJ2-7 NA TRBV14 TGTGCCAGCAGCCGAGGGACAGGGCCCTACGAGCAGTACTTC CASSRGTGPYEQYF
TRBD2 TRBJ2-1 NA TRBV5-6 TGTGCCAGCAGCTTCGGGACTAGCTACAATGAGCAGTTCTTC CASSFGTSYNEQFF
NA TRBJ2-3 NA TRBV9 TGTGCCAGCAGCGTTGACAACACAGATACGCAGTATTTT CASSVDNTDTQYF
NA TRBJ2-7 NA TRBV6-5 TGTGCCAGCAGTTACCCCCTAGGGGGGGAGCAGTACTTC CASSYPLGGEQYF
TRBD2 TRBJ2-2 NA TRBV29-1 TGCAGCGTTGTGGGAGGGTCCGGGGAGCTGTTTTTT CSVVGGSGELFF
NA TRBJ2-7 NA TRBV9 TGTGCCAGCAGCTCAGGAGGGTCGGCGAGCTCCTACGAGCAGTACTTC CASSSGGSASSYEQYF
NA TRBJ1-2 NA TRBV7-2 TGTGCCAGCAGTCCTACAGGGTACGATGGCTACACCTTC CASSPTGYDGYTF
TRBD1 TRBJ1-2 once TRBV9 TGTGCCAGCAGCCTAGATGGGACAGGGGTTGGCTACACCTTC CASSLDGTGVGYTF
NA TRBJ2-1 NA TRBV5-1 TGCGCCAGCAGCAAAGGGGTTAGGGGAACCTACAATGAGCAGTTCTTC CASSKGVRGTYNEQFF
TRBD2 TRBJ2-7 NA TRBV19 TGTGCCAGTAGTATAGGAGCGGGAGTAGTCGAGCAGTACTTC CASSIGAGVVEQYF
NA TRBJ1-1 few TRBV7-2 TGTGCCAGCAGCCCGGATGGCACCAGGGCAAACACTGAAGCTTTCTTT CASSPDGTRANTEAFF
NA TRBJ2-5 NA TRBV5-4 TGTGCCAGCAGCAGTCTAGGTTTCCCGCAAGAGACCCAGTACTTC CASSSLGFPQETQYF
NA TRBJ1-2 few TRBV11-2 TGTGCCAGCAGCTTAGGGGACACTGGCTACACCTTC CASSLGDTGYTF
TRBD1 TRBJ1-1 NA TRBV4-1 TGCGCCAGCAGCCAAGACTTTTCCAGGGGGACTGAAGCTTTCTTT CASSQDFSRGTEAFF
TRBD1 TRBJ2-7 NA TRBV6-5 TGTGCCAGCGGGTTGGGACAGGGGGGCGAGCAGTACTTC CASGLGQGGEQYF
NA TRBJ2-7 NA TRBV5-6 TGTGCCAGCAGCTTGGGCAGTTCGACCTACGAGCAGTACTTC CASSLGSSTYEQYF
TRBD1 TRBJ2-7 NA TRBV30 TGTGCCTGGAGTGTGGGGACAGGGGTCGACGAGCAGTACTTC CAWSVGTGVDEQYF
NA TRBJ2-7 NA TRBV4-1 TGCGCCAGCAGCCAAGAATGGGATCCTCTCTACGAGCAGTACTTC CASSQEWDPLYEQYF
NA TRBJ2-1 NA TRBV27 TGTGCCAGCAGTTTGGGCAGATACAATGAGCAGTTCTTC CASSLGRYNEQFF
NA TRBJ2-7 NA TRBV7-9 TGTGCCAGCAGTACTTGGGGAGTTTACTACGAGCAGTACTTC CASSTWGVYYEQYF
NA TRBJ2-1 NA TRBV30 TGTGCCTGGAGTTGGAGTCCAATACAGAATGAGCAGTTCTTC CAWSWSPIQNEQFF
TRBD1 TRBJ2-7 NA TRBV4-1 TGCGCCAGCAGCCAGAGGGACAGGGGTACCGAGCAGTACTTC CASSQRDRGTEQYF
NA TRBJ1-1 NA TRBV27 TGTGCCAGCAGTTTATCCCTGAACACTGAAGCTTTCTTT CASSLSLNTEAFF
NA TRBJ2-7 NA TRBV4-3 TGCGCCAGCAGCCAAGATCTGAGGGCCCTGGGAGAGCAGTACTTC CASSQDLRALGEQYF
TRBD1 TRBJ1-1 NA TRBV2 TGTGCCAGCAGCGATCCCGGGGCCGGGACAGGGAAGAACACTGAAGCTTTCTTT CASSDPGAGTGKNTEAFF
NA TRBJ2-5 NA TRBV7-9 TGTGCCAGCAGCTCCTCGAGAGACCAAGAGACCCAGTACTTC CASSSSRDQETQYF
TRBD1 TRBJ1-3 NA TRBV5-6 TGTGCCAGCAGCTTACCCTTTAGGACAGGGTCCGGAAACACCATATATTTT CASSLPFRTGSGNTIYF
NA TRBJ1-1 few TRBV30 TGTGCCTGGAGTGCAGGGAGCGGGCACACTGAAGCTTTCTTT CAWSAGSGHTEAFF
TRBD1 TRBJ2-7 once TRBV9 TGTGCCAGCAGCGACCGGGACAGGGCGTACGAGCAGTACTTC CASSDRDRAYEQYF
TRBD1 TRBJ2-7 once TRBV19 TGTGCCAGTAGCGCGACAGGGGTTAGCTACGAGCAGTACTTC CASSATGVSYEQYF
NA TRBJ2-7 NA TRBV5-4 TGTGCCAGCAGCTTGGAATCCTACGAGCAGTACTTC CASSLESYEQYF
NA TRBJ2-7 NA TRBV14 TGTGCCAGCAGCCAGGTACTAAGACCGTACGAGCAGTACTTC CASSQVLRPYEQYF
NA TRBJ2-7 once TRBV25-1 TGTGCCAGCAGTAGTCCAGGGACACAGGGTTACGAGCAGTACTTC CASSSPGTQGYEQYF
TRBD1 TRBJ1-3 NA TRBV9 TGTGCCAGCAGCGTAGGGGACAGGGGTTCTGGAAACACCATATATTTT CASSVGDRGSGNTIYF
TRBD1 TRBJ1-2 NA TRBV5-4 TGTGCCAGCCAGGAGGGACAGACCTATGGCTACACCTTC CASQEGQTYGYTF
TRBD2 TRBJ2-1 NA TRBV9 TGTGCCAGCAGCGTAGTAGGACTAGCGGGGGGAAGCTCCTACAATGAGCAGTTCTTC CASSVVGLAGGSSYNEQFF
NA TRBJ2-1 NA TRBV11-3 TGTGCCAGCAGCTTTTCCGCGTACAATGAGCAGTTCTTC CASSFSAYNEQFF
TRBD1 TRBJ2-5 NA TRBV2 TGTGCCAGCAGTGGGCCCGGGACAGGGGTCCAAGAGACCCAGTACTTC CASSGPGTGVQETQYF
NA TRBJ1-5 NA TRBV28 TGTGCCCATAGGCCGACAGGACTTAGCAATCAGCCCCAGCATTTT CAHRPTGLSNQPQHF
NA TRBJ1-5 NA TRBV19 TGTGCCAGTAGTATCATTTCTTATAGCAATCAGCCCCAGCATTTT CASSIISYSNQPQHF
NA TRBJ1-1 NA TRBV5-6 TGTGCCAGCAGCTTGGTGGTCAGGGACCGGACTGAAGCTTTCTTT CASSLVVRDRTEAFF
TRBD1 TRBJ2-1 NA TRBV4-1 TGCGCCAGCAGCCAAGAAGGCTCGGGGACAGGGCTGGATGAGCAGTTCTTC CASSQEGSGTGLDEQFF
NA TRBJ1-1 NA TRBV19 TGTGCCAGTAGTCAGGGGACACAGGGAAACACTGAAGCTTTCTTT CASSQGTQGNTEAFF
TRBD1 TRBJ1-1 NA TRBV4-3 TGCGCCAGCAGCCCGGACAGGGTTCCTGTCACTGAAGCTTTCTTT CASSPDRVPVTEAFF
TRBD2 TRBJ2-1 NA TRBV27 TGTGCCAGCAGCCCGGGACTAGCGGGACCTTATTACAATGAGCAGTTCTTC CASSPGLAGPYYNEQFF
NA TRBJ1-1 few TRBV30 TGTGCCTGGAGCTTGACGGTAGAAGCTTTCTTT CAWSLTVEAFF
NA TRBJ1-1 once TRBV27 TGTGCCAGCCGGGGGAGCGATGAAGTTGGGACTGAAGCTTTCTTT CASRGSDEVGTEAFF
NA TRBJ1-1 NA TRBV9 TGTGCCAGCAGCGTCCTGAGAGTGGCGGACACTGAAGCTTTCTTT CASSVLRVADTEAFF
NA TRBJ2-1 NA TRBV13 TGTGCCAGCAGCTTAGGAAATGAGCAGTTCTTC CASSLGNEQFF
NA TRBJ2-2 NA TRBV30 TGTGCCTGGAGTGTACAGGCAGCTGGGGAGCTGTTTTTT CAWSVQAAGELFF
TRBD2 TRBJ2-7 NA TRBV13 TGTGCCAGCAGCGCCGGACTAGCGACAGCCTACGAGCAGTACTTC CASSAGLATAYEQYF
TRBD1 TRBJ2-7 NA TRBV7-9 TGTGCCAGCAGCCCTACAGGGGTCAGCGAGCAGTACTTC CASSPTGVSEQYF
NA TRBJ1-1 NA TRBV6-1 TGTGCCAGCAGTGAAGGGTGGGCAACTGAAGCTTTCTTT CASSEGWATEAFF